A single sample is the source of the 16 T cell receptor beta chains below, sequenced in a study of shared clonotypes between healthy human individuals. The table came from immunoSEQ multiplex PCR; TCRdb's copy has only in-frame clones and leaves some out. Among about 2.3 million clones, approximately 95% were seen once, and the ten largest hold about 0.39%. Sequenced sample: naive CD4+ T cells from PBMCs. Described subset: CD45RA+ positively selected. Source of these receptors: a man between 18 and 35 years old in good health. Some clones in this sample may be carry-over from other donors' samples.

The CDR3 here is CASSQDQGADTEAFF. The DNA of the CDR3 is TGCGCCAGCAGCCAAGATCAGGGGGCGGACACTGAAGCTTTCTTT. The chain has TRBV4-1 and TRBJ1-1, with 8 bases that match TRBD1. Losses at the gene ends were 0 bases for V and 3 bases for J; bases not matched to a gene: 3. Germline CDR1 and CDR2: MGHRA and YSYEKL. This CDR3 comprises 15 residues.

Details on this clone: The same CDR3 can be traced to other DNA sequences in this sample. This chain joins TRBV28 and TRBJ1-5; D not resolved. Germline CDR1 MDHEN, CDR2 SYDVKM. The CDR3 spans 15 residues. V lost 2 bases to trimming and J lost 4 bases, with 12 bases between them. CDR3 coding DNA: TGTGCCAGCAGTTTAGGCGGCGGGGTTAATCAGCCCCAGCATTTT. Amino acid sequence: CASSLGGGVNQPQHF.

Turning to this clone: Relative to the germline gene, one junction end is altered; a read error may explain this. The chain employs TRBV6-1 and TRBJ2-6; D is undetermined. The CDR3 extends over 12 amino acids. Germline lookup yields CDR1 MNHNS and CDR2 SASEGT. This CDR3 is CAGSSGANVLTF. CDR3 sequence (DNA): TGTGCCGGCAGCTCTGGGGCCAACGTCCTGACTTTC.

The chain employs TRBV5-1 and TRBJ2-7, with D perhaps matching TRBD2 (6 bases). The V gene's germline CDR1 is SGHRS and CDR2 YFSETQ. This CDR3 spans 15 amino acids. Trimming removed 2 bases at V and 2 bases at J, with 14 bases between. As DNA, the CDR3 is TGCGCCAGCAGCTTTAGCGGTGGGGCGACCTACGAGCAGTACTTC. It codes for CASSFSGGATYEQYF. Using reference TRBV5-1 and TRBJ2-7 for the parts outside the CDR3, the full variable domain is KAGVTQTPRYLIKTRGQQVTLSCSPISGHRSVSWYQQTPGQGLQFLFEYFSETQRNKGNFPGRFSGRQFSNSRSEMNVSTLELGDSALYLCASSFSGGATYEQYFGPGTRLTVT.

The V gene is TRBV9, the J gene TRBJ2-1; 8 bases align to TRBD2. Germline-derived CDR1 and CDR2 are SGDLS and YYNGEE. CDR3 size: 16 residues. V shed 0 bases, J shed 2 bases, and the junction held 4 bases outside the gene matches. Here the CDR3 reads CASSVATGGPYNEQFF. DNA of the CDR3: TGTGCCAGCAGCGTAGCAACGGGAGGGCCCTACAATGAGCAGTTCTTC.

This clone has just one count. The chain is built from TRBV5-1 and TRBJ2-7, with 8 bases fitting TRBD1. V lost 3 bases to trimming and J lost 5 bases; unmatched junction nucleotides: 10. Germline V gene lookup returns CDR1 SGHRS and CDR2 YFSETQ. The CDR3 consists of 15 residues. CDR3 protein: CASSSTRTGSHEQYF. DNA for the CDR3: TGCGCCAGCAGCTCAACCCGGACAGGGAGTCACGAGCAGTACTTC. The full variable domain, rest sourced from reference TRBV5-1 and TRBJ2-7, is KAGVTQTPRYLIKTRGQQVTLSCSPISGHRSVSWYQQTPGQGLQFLFEYFSETQRNKGNFPGRFSGRQFSNSRSEMNVSTLELGDSALYLCASSSTRTGSHEQYFGPGTRLTVT.

The chain recombines TRBV2 with TRBJ2-3; D remains ambiguous. CDR3 length equals 11 residues. CDR1 and CDR2 from the germline V gene are SNHLY and FYNNEI. Trimming removed 4 bases from V and 14 bases from J, with 13 bases in between. The CDR3 is CASSGQGLGYF. The CDR3, as DNA: TGTGCCAGCAGTGGTCAAGGCCTGGGGTATTTT.

This sequence joins TRBV7-2 and TRBJ1-2; tentative D call: TRBD1 (5 bases). CDR1 SGHTA and CDR2 FQGNSA come from the germline V gene. V was clipped by 1 base and J by 1 base, with 10 bases between them. CDR3 length equals 15 residues. CDR3 residues: CASSLGGSLNYGYTF. For the CDR3, the DNA is TGTGCCAGCAGCTTAGGGGGCTCTCTTAACTATGGCTACACCTTC.

The V call is TRBV28, the J call TRBJ2-7; no definite D call. The CDR3 spans 13 residues. V lost 6 bases and J 3 bases, leaving 12 bases between the germline ends. Germline values: CDR1 MDHEN, CDR2 SYDVKM. CDR3 in amino acids: CASRPGSNYEQYF. The CDR3 bases are TGTGCCAGCAGACCCGGCTCGAACTACGAGCAGTACTTC.

The rearrangement links TRBV14 to TRBJ1-1; 7 bases agree with TRBD1. V lost 0 bases, J lost 8 bases, and 9 bases stayed unmatched. CDR3 length: 15 residues. The germline V gene encodes CDR1 SGHDN and CDR2 FVKESK. Here the CDR3 reads CASSQDLSGTAEAFF. CDR3 DNA sequence: TGTGCCAGCAGCCAAGACCTCTCCGGGACAGCGGAAGCTTTCTTT.

In nucleotides, the CDR3 is TGTGCCGTAGGAGGGTTAGCAGATACGCAGTATTTT. Its translation: CAVGGLADTQYF. The gene calls are TRBV10-3 and TRBJ2-3; perhaps TRBD2 as D (6 bases). The CDR3 extends over 12 amino acids. The germline CDR1 and CDR2 sequences are ENHRY and SYGVKD. Trimming took off 11 bases at V and 4 bases at J, with 13 bases between the two ends.

The chain employs TRBV2 and TRBJ1-1; D uncertain. Germline values: CDR1 SNHLY, CDR2 FYNNEI. This CDR3 is 10 amino acids long. Trimming left V 9 bases short and J 5 bases short, with 7 bases between. Written as DNA, the CDR3 is TGTGCCAGTTCTGGGACTGAAGCTTTCTTT. Translating gives CASSGTEAFF.

In DNA form, the CDR3 reads TGTGCCAGCAGCCCGAAAACGGGAGGGGTCTACAATGAGCAGTTCTTC. Amino acid sequence: CASSPKTGGVYNEQFF. The chain uses TRBV7-3 and TRBJ2-1; 8 nucleotides match TRBD2. Germline V CDR1 and CDR2: SGHTA, FQGTGA. The ends lost 5 bases at V and 3 bases at J; junction bases unmatched: 9. This CDR3 contains 16 residues.

The DNA of the CDR3 is TGTGCCAGCAGTTATCAGGGGGCGTCCTACAATGAGCAGTTCTTC. This gives the protein CASSYQGASYNEQFF. This chain uses TRBV6-5 with TRBJ2-1; 8 nucleotides line up with TRBD1. The CDR3 is 15 amino acids. CDR1 is MNHEY, CDR2 SVGAGI, per germline. Losses at the gene ends were 3 bases for V and 1 base for J; bases not matched to a gene: 2.

The chain carries TRBV7-9 and TRBJ1-1; D ambiguous. In germline, CDR1 is SEHNR, CDR2 FQNEAQ (reference sequence). V was trimmed by 5 bases and J by 0 bases, leaving 13 bases between them. The CDR3 extends over 15 amino acids. DNA of the CDR3: TGTGCCAGCAGCCCCGCGGACGGTATGAACACTGAAGCTTTCTTT. As protein: CASSPADGMNTEAFF.

The chain combines TRBV9 with TRBJ1-1; TRBD1 matches at 7 bases. Looked up from germline, CDR1 is SGDLS and CDR2 is YYNGEE. With 4 bases clipped from V and 4 bases from J, the junction kept 4 bases outside the gene matches. CDR3 length: 13 residues. CDR3 DNA: TGTGCCAGCAGCACACAGGGGTTCACTGAAGCTTTCTTT. Amino acid sequence: CASSTQGFTEAFF.